These T cell receptor beta chains were read from a single sample in a study of T cells in Graves' hyperthyroidism and ophthalmopathy. TCRdb fed the multiplex PCR reads into MiXCR, producing one record per CDR3 protein. The sample comprises hundreds of thousands of distinct CDR3 sequences, 18% of which are singletons, and 16% rests with the top ten. The sequenced material came from blood. These receptors all come from a woman in her fifties or sixties with Graves' hyperthyroidism that later progressed to Graves' ophthalmopathy. CDR3s include the opening cysteine and the closing phenylalanine or tryptophan. A D gene is named only where the DNA matches it firmly. Size is stated for part of the rows, as once, few or many counts, or as a class when the clone is expanded.

CASSGREWTEGNTIYF	TGTGCCAGCAGCGGGCGGGAGTGGACCGAAGGAAACACCATATATTTT	TRBV13	few	TRBJ1-3	.
CASSSRRGFFGETQYF	TGTGCCAGCAGCTCCAGGAGGGGCTTTTTTGGAGAGACCCAGTACTTC	TRBV3-1	few	TRBJ2-5	.
CASGKEATNEKLFF	TGCGCCAGCGGCAAAGAGGCAACTAATGAAAAACTGTTTTTT	TRBV5-1	few	TRBJ1-4	.
CASSSRSGTGEGSYNSPLHF	TGTGCCAGCAGTAGCCGTTCCGGGACAGGGGAGGGGTCCTATAATTCACCCCTCCACTTT	TRBV7-2	.	TRBJ1-6	TRBD1
CASSQTPGLAGGPISNEQFF	TGTGCCAGCAGCCAAACTCCGGGACTAGCGGGGGGCCCGATCTCCAATGAGCAGTTCTTC	TRBV7-8	many	TRBJ2-1	TRBD2
CASSPKRGEVSLAKNIQYF	TGTGCCAGCAGCCCCAAGCGGGGGGAAGTCTCCTTAGCCAAAAACATTCAGTACTTC	TRBV5-6	few	TRBJ2-4	TRBD2
CASTREGLGTEAFF	TGTGCCAGCACCCGTGAGGGGCTTGGCACTGAAGCTTTCTTT	TRBV2	many	TRBJ1-1	.
CASGQDRTVNEKLFF	TGCGCCAGCGGCCAAGATAGGACAGTTAATGAAAAACTGTTTTTT	TRBV4-1	.	TRBJ1-4	.
CASARGWETSGETDTQYF	TGTGCCAGCGCGAGGGGATGGGAGACTAGCGGGGAGACAGATACGCAGTATTTT	TRBV2	many	TRBJ2-3	TRBD2
CASSFLATGTGGETQYF	TGTGCCAGCAGTTTCCTCGCGACGGGGACAGGGGGGGAGACCCAGTACTTC	TRBV27	few	TRBJ2-5	TRBD1
CASSYPRFGNTEAFF	TGTGCCAGCAGCTACCCCCGTTTCGGGAACACTGAAGCTTTCTTT	TRBV7-9	.	TRBJ1-1	.
CSGSDGTEAFF	TGCAGCGGAAGCGATGGGACTGAAGCTTTCTTT	TRBV29-1	.	TRBJ1-1	.
CASSERSIRNTGELFF	TGTGCCAGCAGTGAGAGATCCATAAGGAACACCGGGGAGCTGTTTTTT	TRBV6-1	few	TRBJ2-2	.
CASSLLQGPFLYEQYF	TGTGCCAGCAGCTTATTACAGGGCCCATTCCTTTACGAGCAGTACTTC	TRBV7-2	many	TRBJ2-7	.
CASSRQQNNYGYTF	TGTGCCAGCAGCAGGCAACAGAATAACTATGGCTACACCTTC	TRBV12-3/TRBV12-4	many	TRBJ1-2	.
CASSLVATNTGELFF	TGCGCCAGCAGCTTGGTGGCAACGAACACCGGGGAGCTGTTTTTT	TRBV5-1	many	TRBJ2-2	.
CASSEGAFSTDTQYF	TGCGCCAGCAGTGAGGGGGCCTTCAGCACAGATACGCAGTATTTT	TRBV10-2	.	TRBJ2-3	.
CASSFRSGGADTQYF	TGTGCCAGCAGCTTTCGTTCGGGGGGCGCAGATACGCAGTATTTT	TRBV11-2	many	TRBJ2-3	.
CASSRNGRVSGNTIYF	TGTGCCAGCAGCAGAAACGGACGGGTCTCTGGAAACACCATATATTTT	TRBV11-1	.	TRBJ1-3	.
CAWTSGQETQYF	TGTGCCTGGACTAGCGGCCAAGAGACCCAGTACTTC	TRBV30	many	TRBJ2-5	TRBD2
CSATRFSGYNEQFF	TGCAGTGCTACGCGGTTTTCGGGTTACAATGAGCAGTTCTTC	TRBV20-1	.	TRBJ2-1	.
CASSLGGGGDQPQHF	TGTGCCAGCAGTTTAGGAGGGGGCGGAGATCAGCCCCAGCATTTT	TRBV12-3/TRBV12-4	many	TRBJ1-5	TRBD1
CSARDASGSTDTQYF	TGCAGTGCTAGAGATGCGTCGGGTAGCACAGATACGCAGTATTTT	TRBV20-1	many	TRBJ2-3	.
CASSINPSGYYNEQFF	TGTGCCAGTAGTATTAATCCTAGCGGGTATTACAATGAGCAGTTCTTC	TRBV19	.	TRBJ2-1	TRBD2
CSAHGARGNSGNTIYF	TGCAGCGCCCATGGGGCCCGGGGGAACTCTGGAAACACCATATATTTT	TRBV29-1	.	TRBJ1-3	.
CASSLGTQVLNYGYTF	TGCGCCAGCAGCTTGGGGACTCAAGTACTGAACTATGGCTACACCTTC	TRBV5-1	many	TRBJ1-2	.
CASGWFSREGINEQFF	TGTGCTAGTGGTTGGTTCTCCAGGGAAGGGATCAATGAGCAGTTCTTC	TRBV12-5	few	TRBJ2-1	.
CSAPSGGEGTDTQYF	TGCAGTGCTCCTAGCGGGGGGGAGGGCACAGATACGCAGTATTTT	TRBV20-1	many	TRBJ2-3	TRBD2
CASSQIQGLTGNTIYF	TGTGCCAGCAGCCAAATACAGGGGTTGACTGGAAACACCATATATTTT	TRBV11-2	many	TRBJ1-3	TRBD1
CASSPWQGSNQPQHF	TGTGCCAGCAGTCCATGGCAGGGAAGCAATCAGCCCCAGCATTTT	TRBV27	few	TRBJ1-5	.
CASSLLSVNPSPEQFF	TGCGCCAGCAGCTTACTATCGGTAAATCCGTCCCCTGAGCAGTTCTTC	TRBV5-1	many	TRBJ2-1	.
CASSLSRAALDTF	TGTGCCAGCAGTTTATCCCGGGCCGCGCTCGACACCTTC	TRBV12-3/TRBV12-4	few	TRBJ1-2	.
CASSFSGGTQYF	TGTGCCAGCAGTTTTTCAGGGGGGACCCAGTACTTC	TRBV27	.	TRBJ2-5	TRBD1
CASSQGFSPLHF	TGTGCCAGCAGCCAGGGTTTCTCACCCCTCCACTTT	TRBV6-1	.	TRBJ1-6	.
CAGARTSGGASAGELFF	TGTGCCGGAGCCAGGACTAGCGGGGGGGCCAGCGCCGGGGAGCTGTTTTTT	TRBV6-1	.	TRBJ2-2	TRBD2
CSASPEKGNEQFF	TGCAGTGCTAGTCCGGAAAAGGGAAATGAGCAGTTCTTC	TRBV20-1	.	TRBJ2-1	.
CSVEGEGWGEKLFF	TGCAGCGTTGAAGGGGAGGGATGGGGTGAAAAACTGTTTTTT	TRBV29-1	.	TRBJ1-4	.
CASSEAEGLNTEAFF	TGTGCCAGCAGTGAAGCTGAGGGTCTGAACACTGAAGCTTTCTTT	TRBV6-1	many	TRBJ1-1	.
CASSQRDRSERYTF	TGTGCCAGCTCACAAAGGGACAGGTCTGAGCGCTACACCTTC	TRBV18	.	TRBJ1-2	TRBD1
CASSLQEYNQPQHF	TGTGCCAGCAGTTTACAGGAATACAATCAGCCCCAGCATTTT	TRBV12-3/TRBV12-4	few	TRBJ1-5	.
CSARSRTGTSYEQYF	TGCAGTGCTAGGTCCCGGACAGGGACTTCCTACGAGCAGTACTTC	TRBV20-1	.	TRBJ2-7	TRBD1
CASSQGRGLNTEAFF	TGTGCCAGCAGCCAAGGCAGGGGGTTGAACACTGAAGCTTTCTTT	TRBV3-1	many	TRBJ1-1	TRBD1
CASSSRRFARTDTQYF	TGTGCCAGCAGCTCCCGGCGGTTTGCGCGCACAGATACGCAGTATTTT	TRBV7-8	many	TRBJ2-3	.
CATSKEAVGQPQHF	TGTGCCACCAGCAAAGAGGCGGTGGGTCAGCCCCAGCATTTT	TRBV15	few	TRBJ1-5	.